The 14 T cell receptor beta chains below were found in one sample sequenced in a study of identical twins. TCRdb passed the 5' RACE reads through MiXCR, listing each CDR3 protein once. The sample has 400,000 to 550,000 distinct CDR3 sequences, less than 25% seen once. These data were also reused for a study on T cells expressing NK-cell markers.

The sample consisted of CD4+ T cells sorted from blood. Receptors originate from a woman between 18 and 29 years old in good health.

The chain carries TRBV5-1 and TRBJ2-1; D uncertain. There are 16 residues in the CDR3. Germline V gene sequence: CDR1 SGHRS, CDR2 YFSETQ. With 0 bases removed from V and 0 bases from J, the gap between germline ends came to 10 bases. The CDR3 protein is CASSLANPSSYNEQFF. CDR3 bases: TGCGCCAGCAGCTTGGCCAACCCGTCCTCCTACAATGAGCAGTTCTTC.

The chain links TRBV20-1 to TRBJ2-5; possibly TRBD2 for D (6 bases). The ends were cut back, 6 bases at V and 5 bases at J, with 16 bases in the middle. Germline lookup yields CDR1 DFQATT and CDR2 SNEGSKA (reference sequence). This CDR3 is built from 13 residues. The CDR3 DNA follows: TGCAGTGCGAGTGTGGGGGGAAGGGAGACCCAGTACTTC. It yields the protein CSASVGGRETQYF.

CDR3 region: CASSRDGPNTEAFF. CDR3 nucleotides: TGTGCCAGCAGCAGGGACGGTCCGAACACTGAAGCTTTCTTT. This chain joins TRBV5-5 and TRBJ1-1; TRBD1 is a possible D gene (5 bases). V dropped 4 bases and J dropped 1 base, with 11 bases sitting between them. CDR3 length: 14 amino acids. The germline CDR1 and CDR2 sequences are SGHKS and YYEKEE (reference sequence).

The genes are TRBV11-2 and TRBJ2-2, with D possibly TRBD2 on 5 matching bases. Trimming pared 2 bases from V and 6 bases from J, leaving 22 bases between. Germline lookup yields CDR1 SGHAT and CDR2 FQNNGV. The CDR3 totals 18 residues. The CDR3 coding sequence is TGTGCCAGCAGCTTACGAGGGTCGTGGGAGTCGGGGTCCGGGGAGCTGTTTTTT. Residues: CASSLRGSWESGSGELFF.

This clonotype has more than one count but fewer than ten. This chain links TRBV7-9 with TRBJ1-1; D uncertain. The CDR3 totals 13 residues. The germline CDR1 and CDR2 sequences are SEHNR and FQNEAQ (reference sequence). Between the trimmed V and J ends, which lost 5 bases and 10 bases, there was a span of 17 bases. The CDR3 bases are TGTGCCAGCAGCGAAACTGGACGGGCGGTAGCTTTCTTT. As protein: CASSETGRAVAFF.

This clonotype was counted only a few times. V gene TRBV29-1 combines with J gene TRBJ2-7; 7 positions match TRBD2. Germline values: CDR1 SQVTM, CDR2 ANQGSEA. This CDR3 region has 14 residues. The junction had 7 bases not matched to a gene; V was cut back by 5 bases and J by 0 bases. This chain's CDR3 is CSVSTSASSYEQYF. CDR3 in DNA: TGCAGCGTTTCCACTAGCGCAAGCTCCTACGAGCAGTACTTC.

This clonotype occurred a few times. This chain connects TRBV6-2 or TRBV6-3 to TRBJ2-2; D remains unclear. Deletions cut 2 bases from V and 5 bases from J, with 15 bases between. Germline V CDR1 and CDR2: MNHEY, SVGEGT. This CDR3 contains 16 residues. CDR3 nucleotides: TGTGCCAGCAGTTACCCAGAGGTGACTGGGACCGGGGAGCTGTTTTTT. This gives the protein CASSYPEVTGTGELFF.

This chain uses TRBV10-3 with TRBJ2-3; D is possibly TRBD2 (6 bases). The CDR3 runs 15 residues. Germline assignment: CDR1 ENHRY and CDR2 SYGVKD. Trimming took 3 bases from V and 0 from J, leaving 10 bases between them. CDR3: CAISDSSASTDTQYF. CDR3 sequence (DNA): TGTGCCATCAGTGACTCTAGCGCTAGCACAGATACGCAGTATTTT.

The chain recombines TRBV7-9 with TRBJ2-5, with TRBD2 matching over 9 bases. The ends lost 5 bases at V and 2 bases at J; junction bases unmatched: 6. Germline CDR1 and CDR2: SEHNR and FQNEAQ (reference sequence). There are 15 residues in the CDR3. The CDR3 protein is CASSPLAGIQETQYF. CDR3 bases: TGTGCCAGCAGCCCACTAGCGGGTATACAAGAGACCCAGTACTTC.

As concerns this clonotype: The junction does not match germline at one end; this may be a read error. The chain couples TRBV12-3 or TRBV12-4 to TRBJ2-1, with a weak D call TRBD2 (5 bases). CDR3 length equals 16 residues. CDR3 in DNA: TGTGCCGGCAGTGAGATCGGGAACCCGAACTTCAATGAGCAGTTCTTC. Its protein product is CAGSEIGNPNFNEQFF.

The gene calls are TRBV25-1 and TRBJ2-3; D is perhaps TRBD1 (6 bases). The CDR3 covers 16 residues. Trimming stripped 3 bases from V and 3 bases from J, with 16 bases between. CDR1 and CDR2 from the germline V gene are MGHDK and SYGVNS. DNA for the CDR3: TGTGCCAGCAGTGACACCGGGACAAGGCGAACAGATACGCAGTATTTT. Translation: CASSDTGTRRTDTQYF.

V usage is TRBV27 and J usage is TRBJ2-1; 9 bases are shared with TRBD1. There are 17 residues in the CDR3. Germline-derived CDR1 and CDR2 are MNHEY and SMNVEV (reference sequence). J gave up 0 bases and V 3 bases, and 6 bases lay outside the gene matches. CDR3 DNA sequence: TGTGCCAGCAGTTTTGGTGGGACAGGGCTCTCCTACAATGAGCAGTTCTTC. This translates into CASSFGGTGLSYNEQFF.

The chain uses TRBV12-3 or TRBV12-4 and TRBJ1-5; D is perhaps TRBD1 (5 bases). V shed 2 bases and J shed 6 bases, with 8 bases lying between them. The CDR3 extends over 13 amino acids. The CDR3 here is CASSLSGPQPQHF. Here the CDR3 DNA reads TGTGCCAGCAGTTTATCGGGGCCTCAGCCCCAGCATTTT.

In its sample, this clonotype was seen a few times. The V call is TRBV20-1, the J call TRBJ2-1, with TRBD2 matching 11 bases. J was trimmed by 7 bases and V by 3 bases; bases with no gene match: 8. The CDR3 consists of 15 residues. Germline loops: CDR1 DFQATT, CDR2 SNEGSKA (reference sequence). CDR3 sequence: CSASRLAGFFNEQFF. The CDR3 DNA reads TGCAGTGCTAGCCGACTAGCGGGGTTTTTTAATGAGCAGTTCTTC.